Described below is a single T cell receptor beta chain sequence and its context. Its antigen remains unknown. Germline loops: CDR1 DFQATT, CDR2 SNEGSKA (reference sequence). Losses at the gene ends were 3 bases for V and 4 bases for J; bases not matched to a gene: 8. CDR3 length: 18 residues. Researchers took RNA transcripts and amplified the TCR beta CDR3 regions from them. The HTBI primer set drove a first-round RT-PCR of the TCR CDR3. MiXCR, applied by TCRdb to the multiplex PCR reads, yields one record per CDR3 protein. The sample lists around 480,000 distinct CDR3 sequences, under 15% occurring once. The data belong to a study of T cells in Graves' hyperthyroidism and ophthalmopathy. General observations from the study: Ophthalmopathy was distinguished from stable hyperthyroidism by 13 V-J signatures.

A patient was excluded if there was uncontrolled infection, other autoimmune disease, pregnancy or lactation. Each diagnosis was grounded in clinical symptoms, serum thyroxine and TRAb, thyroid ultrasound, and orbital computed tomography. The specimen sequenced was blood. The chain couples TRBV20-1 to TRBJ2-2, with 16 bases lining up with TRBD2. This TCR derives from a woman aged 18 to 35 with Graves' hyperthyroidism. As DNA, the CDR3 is TGCAGTGCTAGGGGGACTAGCGGGAGGGTAGTTGGCACCGGGGAGCTGTTTTTT. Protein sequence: CSARGTSGRVVGTGELFF.